The rows below give T cell receptor beta chains drawn from one sample of a study of blood T cell repertoires in COVID-19. Some clones are missing from TCRdb's copy, which holds only in-frame ones; the method was immunoSEQ multiplex PCR. The table records some 450,000 clones, approximately 90% of them present only once. Sequencing was carried out using peripheral blood. Source of these receptors: a man aged 18 to 30 with COVID-19, enrolled during active disease. CDR3s include the opening cysteine and the closing phenylalanine or tryptophan. The order of the fields is CDR3 length, D gene, V gene, J gene, clone size, CDR3 DNA, CDR3 protein. The D gene is left open where the match is weak. Clone size, where shown, is once, few, many, or a class for clones that have expanded.

13	-	TRBV13	TRBJ2-5	-	TGTGCCAGCAGCTTACGACAGGCAGAGACCCAGTACTTC	CASSLRQAETQYF
13	TRBD1	TRBV6-5	TRBJ2-7	-	TGTGCCAGCAGAGAGGACAGGGGATACGAGCAGTACTTC	CASREDRGYEQYF
16	-	TRBV6-5	TRBJ2-1	-	TGTGCCAGCAGTTACTCGAGAAGGGGGGGGTCCAATGAGCAGTTCTTC	CASSYSRRGGSNEQFF
15	-	TRBV6-5	TRBJ2-7	-	TGTGCCAGCACTGCAGACGGAGGACCCTCCTACGAGCAGTACTTC	CASTADGGPSYEQYF
15	-	TRBV15	TRBJ2-7	-	TGTGCCACCAGCAGAGATCCGAGTAGAGCCCACGAGCAGTACTTC	CATSRDPSRAHEQYF
14	TRBD1	TRBV15	TRBJ1-2	-	TGTGCCACCAGCAGAGAGGGACAGGGAGCTGGCTACACCTTC	CATSREGQGAGYTF
14	TRBD2	TRBV15	TRBJ2-1	-	TGTGCCACCAGCAGAGATCAGCGGGGGAATGAGCAGTTCTTC	CATSRDQRGNEQFF
15	-	TRBV5-4	TRBJ1-2	-	TGTGCCAGCAGCTTCCCCCCAGGACTCGAGAAGGGCTACACCTTC	CASSFPPGLEKGYTF
13	TRBD1	TRBV6-4	TRBJ2-3	-	TGTGCCACGGGACAGGGGGCCACAGATACGCAGTATTTT	CATGQGATDTQYF
15	-	TRBV30	TRBJ2-3	once	TGTGCCTGGAGTGTCAGGGGAACGGGCACAGATACGCAGTATTTT	CAWSVRGTGTDTQYF
13	TRBD1	TRBV5-5	TRBJ2-7	-	TGTGCCAGCAGCCACGGGACAGGCTACGAGCAGTACTTC	CASSHGTGYEQYF
16	-	TRBV19	TRBJ2-1	-	TGTGCCAGTAGTAACTGGGGGCGGAAAACCTACAATGAGCAGTTCTTC	CASSNWGRKTYNEQFF
14	TRBD1	TRBV3-1/TRBV3-2	TRBJ2-3	-	TGTGCCAGCAGCCTAGGGGGCGGCACAGATACGCAGTATTTT	CASSLGGGTDTQYF
16	TRBD2	TRBV4-1	TRBJ2-1	once	TGCGCCAGCAGCCCCCCCGGGACTAGCGTGAATTATGAGCAGTTCTTC	CASSPPGTSVNYEQFF
18	-	TRBV3-1/TRBV3-2	TRBJ1-6	-	TGTGCCAGCAGCCAAGAGGGGCAGGGGTTCTCCTATAATTCACCCCTCCACTTT	CASSQEGQGFSYNSPLHF
16	TRBD2	TRBV19	TRBJ2-5	-	TGTGCCAGTAGCTTTAGCGGGGGGCGTGGAGTGGTGACCCAGTACTTC	CASSFSGGRGVVTQYF
15	TRBD2	TRBV29-1	TRBJ2-1	-	TGCAGCGCCGAACCGGGACTAGCGGCGCCTAATGAGCAGTTCTTC	CSAEPGLAAPNEQFF
13	TRBD1	TRBV5-1	TRBJ2-3	-	TGCGCCAGCAGGACAGGGGTTACAGATACGCAGTATTTT	CASRTGVTDTQYF
13	TRBD1	TRBV6-5	TRBJ2-7	-	TGTGCCAGCAGGAGGACAGGGGGCAGCGAGCAGTACTTC	CASRRTGGSEQYF
15	-	TRBV14	TRBJ2-2	-	TGTGCCAGCAGCCAAGCGTTAGGCGAGGCCGGGGAGCTGTTTTTT	CASSQALGEAGELFF
16	TRBD2	TRBV20-1	TRBJ2-5	-	TGCAGTGCTAGTGGGTTTCTCGGACTAGTGCAAGAGACCCAGTACTTC	CSASGFLGLVQETQYF
14	-	TRBV9	TRBJ2-1	-	TGTGCCAGCAGCGTAGGAGATTTCTCCAATGAGCAGTTCTTC	CASSVGDFSNEQFF
18	TRBD2	TRBV9	TRBJ2-2	-	TGTGCCAGCAGCTCCTGGGGACTAGCGGGAGGGCTTGGCGGGGAGCTGTTTTTT	CASSSWGLAGGLGGELFF
13	-	TRBV6-4	TRBJ1-1	-	TGTGCCAGCAGTGCGGACAGGAACACTGAAGCTTTCTTT	CASSADRNTEAFF
14	TRBD2	TRBV7-9	TRBJ2-1	-	TGTGCCAGCAGCCCCGAAAGTGGCGGGAGGGTCAAGTTCTTC	CASSPESGGRVKFF
14	TRBD2	TRBV7-8	TRBJ2-7	-	TGTGCCAGCAGCTTTGCGGGGGGGACCTACGAGCAGTACTTC	CASSFAGGTYEQYF
15	TRBD2	TRBV27	TRBJ2-1	-	TGTGCCAGCAGTATCCTAGCGGGGATGAATTATGAGCAGTTCTTC	CASSILAGMNYEQFF
15	TRBD1	TRBV2	TRBJ1-1	-	TGTGCCAGCAGTGAACAAACAGGGGTGGGGACTGAAGCTTTCTTT	CASSEQTGVGTEAFF
14	TRBD1	TRBV5-6	TRBJ1-2	-	TGTGCCAGCAGCTTTGGGACAGCTAACTATGGCTACACCTTC	CASSFGTANYGYTF
16	-	TRBV3-1/TRBV3-2	TRBJ1-4	-	TGTGCCAGCAGCCCGCTGGGGGAGCCGGGGGGTGAAAAACTGTTTTTT	CASSPLGEPGGEKLFF
14	-	TRBV21-1	TRBJ2-1	-	TGTGCCAGCAGCAAAGCCGCTAGAGGCTTTGAGCAGTTCTTC	CASSKAARGFEQFF